The present T cell receptor (beta chain) was sequenced within a study of shared clonotypes between healthy human individuals. Findings of the study overall: A handful of donors shared about 4.5% of their naive CD4 clonotypes. In general, naive subsets displayed greater estimated richness than memory subsets did. An anticipated effect of sequencing depth on clonotype sharing among donors was recognized.

The method was immunoSEQ multiplex PCR; TCRdb's version includes in-frame clones alone and lacks a portion of them. The sample consists of some 2,500,000 clones, 80% to 95% of them appearing once. On this clone: Its antigen is currently unknown.

The CDR3 is 17 amino acids. Germline CDR1 is SGDLS and CDR2 is YYNGEE. The V and J ends lost 5 bases and 7 bases, in that order; junction bases with no gene match: 15. The chain links TRBV9 to TRBJ2-2, with 9 bases matching TRBD1. The source of this sequence is a young man in good health. Some clones in this sample may be carry-over from other donors' samples. The sample taken for sequencing was naive CD4+ T cells from PBMCs. Subset in this sample: CD45RA+ positively selected. The DNA of the CDR3 is TGTGCCAGCAGTGAGCCCCAGGACAGGGGTCCGTACGGGGAGCTGTTTTTT. Its protein product is CASSEPQDRGPYGELFF.